This passage covers 18 T cell receptor beta chains from one sample sequenced in a study of human T cells and chemical hapten exposure. Indicated time point: patch test 3, about 24 weeks after DPC sensitization. Indicated treatment: therapeutic diphenylcyclopropenone sensitization with weekly scalp DPC. TCRdb recomputed calls from the RACE reads with MiXCR, one row per CDR3 protein. This sample has roughly 84,000 distinct CDR3 sequences, with 9.5% to 14% found just once. This material consisted of whole blood, taken in connection with sensitization to the hapten diphenylcyclopropenone (DPC). These TCRs come from a woman aged 50 to 60 with alopecia areata. Some clones in this sample may be carry-over from other donors' samples.

The chain carries TRBV7-2 and TRBJ2-7; D is undetermined. This CDR3 has 13 residues. Germline lookup yields CDR1 SGHTA and CDR2 FQGNSA. Trimming shortened V by 8 bases and J by 0 bases, and 11 bases separated the two germline ends. The CDR3 here is CASRQPPSYEQYF. DNA of the CDR3: TGTGCCAGCCGGCAGCCACCCTCCTACGAGCAGTACTTC.

This clonotype showed up many times. The rearrangement links TRBV29-1 to TRBJ2-1; 10 nucleotides line up with TRBD2. Germline values: CDR1 SQVTM, CDR2 ANQGSEA. This CDR3 is 15 amino acids long. J gave up 0 bases and V 6 bases, and 5 bases lay outside the gene matches. This CDR3 is CSVRTSGSSYNEQFF. CDR3 in DNA: TGCAGCGTCCGGACTAGCGGTAGCTCCTACAATGAGCAGTTCTTC.

In this sample, this clonotype turned up many times. The CDR3 nucleotides are TGTGCCAGTAGTATCCTCCCTTTAGCGGGAGTTCTGACAGATACGCAGTATTTT. Protein sequence: CASSILPLAGVLTDTQYF. The rearrangement uses TRBV19 and TRBJ2-3; TRBD2 agrees at 9 bases. The CDR3 contains 18 residues. The V segment lost 3 bases and the J segment 3 bases; nucleotides outside the gene matches: 13. Germline CDR1 LNHDA, CDR2 SQIVND (reference sequence).

At least ten counts were recorded for this clonotype. The rearrangement joins TRBV12-3 or TRBV12-4 to TRBJ2-7, with 10 bases fitting TRBD1. This CDR3 is 13 amino acids long. V gave up 8 bases and J gave up 5 bases; unmatched junction bases: 6. This CDR3 reads CASRPGQGHEQYF. The DNA for the CDR3 is TGTGCCAGCCGACCGGGACAGGGGCACGAGCAGTACTTC.

This clonotype was counted ten times or more. J is TRBJ1-2 and V is TRBV3-1; 7 bases fit TRBD1. From germline, CDR1 is LGHDT and CDR2 YNNKEL (reference sequence). The CDR3 runs to 13 residues. V shed 8 bases and J 4 bases; nucleotides not matched to a gene: 7. The CDR3 DNA is TGTGCCAGCGGATTACAGGGGAGCTATGGCTACACCTTC. Its protein product is CASGLQGSYGYTF.

CDR3 sequence (DNA): TGCGCCAGCAGCTTGGATGGACAGGGCGGCCACGAGCAGTACTTC. Translating gives CASSLDGQGGHEQYF. The genes are TRBV5-1 and TRBJ2-7; 8 positions match TRBD1. Germline trimming cut 0 bases from V and 5 bases from J; bases unmatched to any gene: 7. This CDR3 is 15 amino acids long. Germline loops: CDR1 SGHRS, CDR2 YFSETQ. The variable domain in full, with the rest retrieved from reference TRBV5-1 and TRBJ2-7, is KAGVTQTPRYLIKTRGQQVTLSCSPISGHRSVSWYQQTPGQGLQFLFEYFSETQRNKGNFPGRFSGRQFSNSRSEMNVSTLELGDSALYLCASSLDGQGGHEQYFGPGTRLTVT.

The rearrangement joins TRBV7-2 to TRBJ1-1, with 12 bases aligning to TRBD1. Germline V gives CDR1 SGHTA, CDR2 FQGNSA. This CDR3 region has 14 residues. The V gene end was trimmed by 6 bases and the J gene end by 2 bases; junction bases not matched to a gene: 1. In DNA, the CDR3 is TGTGCCAGCAGGGGACAGGGGGCCAACACTGAAGCTTTCTTT. Residues: CASRGQGANTEAFF.

This clonotype was found many times. The chain recombines TRBV19 with TRBJ1-5; 8 positions match TRBD1. The CDR3 loop spans 12 amino acids. V dropped 10 bases and J dropped 7; count of bases not matched to a gene: 6. Germline-derived CDR1 and CDR2 are LNHDA and SQIVND (reference sequence). The CDR3 is CAIQQGEQPQHF. CDR3 DNA sequence: TGTGCCATCCAACAGGGGGAACAGCCCCAGCATTTT.

Concerning this clonotype itself: This sequence may be a read error, since a much larger clone differs from it by one base. J is TRBJ2-1 and V is TRBV7-2, with a weak D call TRBD1 (5 bases). The CDR3 is made up of 13 amino acids. Per germline, CDR1 SGHTA and CDR2 FQGNSA. V lost 2 bases and J 8 bases, leaving 10 bases between the germline ends. The CDR3 DNA reads as TGTGCCAGCAGCTTACGGCAGGGCTATGAGCAGTTCTTC. It encodes CASSLRQGYEQFF.

The CDR3 reads CASRTGTSGTYNEQFF. In DNA, the CDR3 is TGTGCCAGCAGAACCGGGACTAGCGGGACCTACAATGAGCAGTTCTTC. The V and J genes are TRBV2 and TRBJ2-1; 13 positions agree with TRBD2. The V gene end was trimmed by 6 bases and the J gene end by 2 bases; junction bases not matched to a gene: 4. The CDR3 extends over 16 amino acids. Germline lookup yields CDR1 SNHLY and CDR2 FYNNEI.

On this clonotype: A single base separates this from a much larger clone, so it may be a read error. CDR3 sequence reads: CSVGPERTVNTEAFF. The CDR3 nucleotides are TGCAGCGTTGGACCTGAGCGGACAGTGAACACTGAAGCTTTCTTT. The chain uses TRBV29-1 and TRBJ1-1; D possibly corresponds to TRBD1 (6 bases). The germline CDR1 and CDR2 sequences are SQVTM and ANQGSEA. The CDR3 contains 15 residues. The germline V and J ends were trimmed by 4 bases and 0 bases, with 15 bases remaining between them.

This clonotype was seen ten or more times. This sequence joins TRBV11-2 and TRBJ1-2, with a tentative D call TRBD1 (5 bases). This CDR3 contains 15 residues. V was trimmed by 1 base and J by 4 bases, leaving 13 bases between them. Germline V gives CDR1 SGHAT, CDR2 FQNNGV. CDR3 in amino acids: CASSLAGATFYGYTF. The CDR3 DNA is TGTGCCAGCAGCTTAGCCGGGGCTACCTTCTATGGCTACACCTTC.

This chain connects TRBV7-6 to TRBJ2-5; D gene ambiguous. CDR3 size: 13 residues. Germline CDR1 and CDR2: SGHVS and FNYEAQ. Trimming left V 0 bases short and J 6 bases short, with 8 bases between. In nucleotides, the CDR3 is TGTGCCAGCAGCTTAGCCCACGGTCAGACCCAGTACTTC. Its translation: CASSLAHGQTQYF. The entire variable domain, with the rest obtained from reference TRBV7-6 and TRBJ2-5, is as follows: GAGVSQSPRYKVTKRGQDVALRCDPISGHVSLYWYRQALGQGPEFLTYFNYEAQQDKSGLPNDRFSAERPEGSISTLTIQRTEQRDSAMYRCASSLAHGQTQYFGPGTRLLVL.

This clonotype was found a few times. This chain uses TRBV19 with TRBJ2-5; D is possibly TRBD1 or TRBD2 (5 bases each). The V and J ends lost 3 bases and 3 bases respectively, with 11 bases between them. Germline assignment: CDR1 LNHDA and CDR2 SQIVND (reference sequence). CDR3 size: 14 residues. This CDR3 reads CASSIGTQKETQYF. The CDR3 DNA sequence: TGTGCCAGTAGTATCGGGACCCAAAAAGAGACCCAGTACTTC. Supplemented by reference TRBV19 and TRBJ2-5, the full variable domain reads DGGITQSPKYLFRKEGQNVTLSCEQNLNHDAMYWYRQDPGQGLRLIYYSQIVNDFQKGDIAEGYSVSREKKESFPLTVTSAQKNPTAFYLCASSIGTQKETQYFGPGTRLLVL.

The sample holds many counts of this clonotype. The genes are TRBV24-1 and TRBJ1-5; unclear D gene. Per germline, CDR1 KGHDR and CDR2 SFDVKD. Trimming left V 2 bases short and J 0 bases short, with 4 bases between. This CDR3 contains 14 residues. CDR3 in DNA: TGTGCCACCAGTGATTCCCCTAGCAATCAGCCCCAGCATTTT. Its translation is CATSDSPSNQPQHF.

The table lists this clonotype with many counts. This rearrangement joins TRBV28 to TRBJ2-4, with 8 bases lining up with TRBD1. The germline V gene has CDR1 MDHEN and CDR2 SYDVKM. J was trimmed by 10 bases and V by 2 bases; bases with no gene match: 10. The CDR3 is 15 amino acids. The CDR3 protein is CASSLRGTGAWIQYF. The CDR3, as DNA: TGTGCCAGCAGTTTAAGAGGGACAGGTGCCTGGATTCAGTACTTC.

This clonotype was counted at least ten times. The chain recombines TRBV6-1 with TRBJ1-1; D is uncertain. V lost 1 base, J lost 8 bases, and 11 bases lay in between. Germline V gives CDR1 MNHNS, CDR2 SASEGT. The length of the CDR3 is 13 residues. CDR3 sequence (DNA): TGTGCCAGCAGTGAAGGGATTCGGGCAGAAGCTTTCTTT. Translation: CASSEGIRAEAFF.

This clonotype was seen at least ten times. V and J are TRBV5-1 and TRBJ1-2; a possible D gene is TRBD1 (6 bases). The CDR3 loop spans 15 amino acids. Trimming pared 0 bases from V and 8 bases from J, leaving 17 bases between. Germline lookup yields CDR1 SGHRS and CDR2 YFSETQ. The CDR3 spells CASSLDTGILGGYTF. The CDR3 region has the DNA TGCGCCAGCAGCTTGGATACAGGGATATTGGGAGGCTACACCTTC.